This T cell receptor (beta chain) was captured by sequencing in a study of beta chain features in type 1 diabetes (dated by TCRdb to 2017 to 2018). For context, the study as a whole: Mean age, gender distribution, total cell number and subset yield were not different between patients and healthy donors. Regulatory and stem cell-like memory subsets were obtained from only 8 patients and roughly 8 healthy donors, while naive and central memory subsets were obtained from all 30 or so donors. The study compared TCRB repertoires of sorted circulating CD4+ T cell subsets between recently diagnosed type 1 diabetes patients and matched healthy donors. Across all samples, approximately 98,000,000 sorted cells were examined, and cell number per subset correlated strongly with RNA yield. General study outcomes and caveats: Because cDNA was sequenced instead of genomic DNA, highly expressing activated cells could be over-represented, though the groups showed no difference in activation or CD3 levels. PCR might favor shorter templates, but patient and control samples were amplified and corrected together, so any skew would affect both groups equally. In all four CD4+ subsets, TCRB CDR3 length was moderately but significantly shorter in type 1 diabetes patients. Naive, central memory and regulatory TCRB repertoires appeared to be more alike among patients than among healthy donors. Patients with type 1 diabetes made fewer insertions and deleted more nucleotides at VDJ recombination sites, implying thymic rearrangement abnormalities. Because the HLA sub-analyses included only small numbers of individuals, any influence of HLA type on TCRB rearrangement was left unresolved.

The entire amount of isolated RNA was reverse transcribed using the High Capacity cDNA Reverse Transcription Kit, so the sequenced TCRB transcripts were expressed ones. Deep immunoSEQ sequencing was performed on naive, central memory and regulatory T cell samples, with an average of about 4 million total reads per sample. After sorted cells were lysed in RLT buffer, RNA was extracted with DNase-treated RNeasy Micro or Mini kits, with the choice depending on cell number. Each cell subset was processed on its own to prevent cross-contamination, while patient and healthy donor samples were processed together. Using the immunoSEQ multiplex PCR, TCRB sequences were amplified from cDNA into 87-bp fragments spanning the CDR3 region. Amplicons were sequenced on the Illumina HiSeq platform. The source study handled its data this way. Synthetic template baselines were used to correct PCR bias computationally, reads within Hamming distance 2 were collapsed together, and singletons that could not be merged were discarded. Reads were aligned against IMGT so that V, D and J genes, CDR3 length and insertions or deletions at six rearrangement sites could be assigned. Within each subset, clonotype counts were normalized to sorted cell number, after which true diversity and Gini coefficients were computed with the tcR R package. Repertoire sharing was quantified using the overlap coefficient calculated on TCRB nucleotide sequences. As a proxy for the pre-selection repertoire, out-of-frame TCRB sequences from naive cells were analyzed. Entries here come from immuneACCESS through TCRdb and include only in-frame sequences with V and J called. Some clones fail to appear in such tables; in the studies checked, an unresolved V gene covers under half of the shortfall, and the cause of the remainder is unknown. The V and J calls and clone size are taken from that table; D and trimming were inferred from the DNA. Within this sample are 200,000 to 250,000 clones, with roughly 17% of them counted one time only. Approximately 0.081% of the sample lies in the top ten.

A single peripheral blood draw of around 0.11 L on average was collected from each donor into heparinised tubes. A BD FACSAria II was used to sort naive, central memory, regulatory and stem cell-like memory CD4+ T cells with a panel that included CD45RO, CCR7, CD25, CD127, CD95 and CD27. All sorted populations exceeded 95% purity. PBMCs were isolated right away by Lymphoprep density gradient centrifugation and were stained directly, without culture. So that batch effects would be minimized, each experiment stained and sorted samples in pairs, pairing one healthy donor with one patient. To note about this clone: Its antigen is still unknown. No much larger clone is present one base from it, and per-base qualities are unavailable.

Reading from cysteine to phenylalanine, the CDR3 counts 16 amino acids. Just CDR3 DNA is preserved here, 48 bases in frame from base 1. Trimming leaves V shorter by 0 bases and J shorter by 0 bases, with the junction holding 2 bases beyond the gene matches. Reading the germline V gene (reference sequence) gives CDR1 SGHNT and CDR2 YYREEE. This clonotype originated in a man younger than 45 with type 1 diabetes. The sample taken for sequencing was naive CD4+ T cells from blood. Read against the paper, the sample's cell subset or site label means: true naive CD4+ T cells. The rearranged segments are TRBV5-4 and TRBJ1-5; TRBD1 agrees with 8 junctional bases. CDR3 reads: CASSLGTGHSNQPQHF. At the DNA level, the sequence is TGTGCCAGCAGCTTGGGGACAGGGCATAGCAATCAGCCCCAGCATTTT.